Below, one TCR beta chain is given with its context. As yet, its antigen is unknown. The junction differs from germline at one of its ends, possibly a read error. The data were taken from a study of Graves' ophthalmopathy and Graves' hyperthyroidism. The authors amplified TCR beta CDR3 regions from RNA transcripts. An initial RT-PCR round employing HTBI primers preceded a second-round multiplex PCR. TCRdb independently ran MiXCR on the multiplex PCR reads; one entry per CDR3 protein. The sample contains hundreds of thousands of distinct CDR3 sequences, 21% of which appear only once. Findings of the study overall: Between ophthalmopathy and stable hyperthyroidism, a 13-signature model drew a separation with roughly 88% sensitivity and about 80% specificity. The blood repertoire also included most expanded thyroid clonotypes above 0.001 frequency.

The CDR3 sequence is 13 residues long. Germline V gene sequence: CDR1 DFQATT, CDR2 SNEGSKA (reference sequence). Patients were left out if they had other autoimmune diseases, uncontrolled infections, pregnancy or lactation. The chain uses TRBV20-1 and TRBJ2-2, with D possibly matching TRBD2 (5 bases). The TCR sequence derives from a woman aged 18 to 35 with stable Graves' hyperthyroidism. Specimen: peripheral blood. The CDR3 sequence: CSASGVNTGEQFF. The DNA for the CDR3 is TGCAGTGCTAGCGGGGTGAACACCGGGGAGCAGTTTTTT.